This TCR beta chain derives from a study of T-cell memory formation after mild COVID-19. Study overall: Clustering of TCRs was largely donor specific. General study points: CD4+ bias marked clones expanding day 15 to 37, unlike balanced contracting clones.

Trimming shortened V by 5 bases and J by 2 bases, and 13 bases separated the two germline ends. The CDR3 is 16 residues long. Germline V lookup: CDR1 LNHNV, CDR2 YYDKDF (reference sequence). TCRdb passed the 5' RACE reads through MiXCR, listing each CDR3 protein once. This sample has hundreds of thousands of distinct CDR3 sequences, with approximately 25% found just once. This clonotype was detected only once. What it binds is not known. V and J are TRBV15 and TRBJ2-6; D possibly corresponds to TRBD1 (5 bases). The sample comprised PBMCs or a T cell subset sorted from them (not recorded which). The clonotype originates from an adult woman who had mild COVID-19 (a few samples of this study predate the infection). Cell type and time point are not known. The CDR3 here is CATSALKGTGANVLTF. CDR3 nucleotide sequence: TGTGCCACCAGCGCCTTGAAGGGGACTGGGGCCAACGTCCTGACTTTC.